The rows below give T cell receptor beta chains drawn from one sample of a study of blood T cell repertoires in COVID-19. Data came from immunoSEQ multiplex PCR; TCRdb stores just in-frame clones and leaves some out. The sample carries fewer than 350,000 clones, 70% to 90% recorded once. Sequencing was performed on PBMCs or T cells enriched from blood (not recorded which). The receptor set was obtained from a man aged 25-45 years who had recovered from COVID-19. Each CDR3 is given with its conserved first and last residue. Each record gives: V gene, J gene, CDR3 protein.

TRBV27	TRBJ2-2	CASSWGQSNTGELFF
TRBV5-1	TRBJ2-3	CASSLEGGAGDTQYF
TRBV4-1	TRBJ1-5	CASSQRDILNQPQHF
TRBV7-2	TRBJ1-3	CASSRRASGNTIYF
TRBV3-1/TRBV3-2	TRBJ2-1	CASSQALRNEQFF
TRBV19	TRBJ1-2	CASSNRGGDGYTF
TRBV24-1	TRBJ2-2	CATSELTGGGGTGELFF
TRBV5-1	TRBJ2-3	CASSFSGGAGDTQYF
TRBV30	TRBJ1-1	CAWGRSRNTEAFF
TRBV19	TRBJ1-1	CASSLQTNTEAFF
TRBV24-1	TRBJ2-5	CATSDPRDYQETQYF
TRBV5-1	TRBJ1-1	CASSLGERAFF
TRBV9	TRBJ2-5	CASSVGVREETQYF
TRBV4-3	TRBJ1-6	CASSQDYRIQYNSPLHF
TRBV4-3	TRBJ2-1	CASSQEAFAGGPSEQFF
TRBV9	TRBJ2-3	CASSVALAGAATDTQYF
TRBV27	TRBJ2-5	CASSGGVGTQYF
TRBV7-9	TRBJ2-3	CASSLAHLTSGYTDTQYF
TRBV10-3	TRBJ1-1	CAISEGGLYGTGSTEAFF
TRBV28	TRBJ1-2	CASSSGTASFYGYTF
TRBV27	TRBJ2-7	CASSDRPSYEQYF
TRBV6-1	TRBJ2-7	CASSGPNLAGGLEQYF
TRBV7-8	TRBJ2-5	CASSFSGQGQETQYF
TRBV30	TRBJ1-1	CAWQDRVTEAFF
TRBV19	TRBJ2-7	CASSISGFLYEQYF
TRBV5-5	TRBJ2-7	CASSPGLAESSYEQYF
TRBV9	TRBJ1-3	CASSVTGVSGNTIYF
TRBV7-9	TRBJ1-2	CASSFGGPDSNYGYTF
TRBV12-3/TRBV12-4	TRBJ1-2	CASRRETNYGYTF
TRBV30	TRBJ1-2	CAWKSTGVGGYTF
TRBV28	TRBJ1-4	CASSLPGQGFNEKLFF
TRBV7-8	TRBJ1-1	CASSLVLQGYEAFF
TRBV6-5	TRBJ1-6	CASRSTINSPLHF
TRBV9	TRBJ2-6	CASSTQTPTASPSGANVLTF
TRBV2	TRBJ2-7	CASSLGQGTYEQYF
TRBV6-1	TRBJ1-6	CASSEDRARSPLHF
TRBV7-2	TRBJ1-4	CASSLSRGRNEKLFF
TRBV4-1	TRBJ2-7	CASSQYPGGYEQYF
TRBV9	TRBJ1-3	CASSVEAGSGNTIYF
TRBV5-5	TRBJ2-1	CASSLAFRGISYNEQFF
TRBV5-4	TRBJ1-4	CASSLKGVEKLFF
TRBV12-3/TRBV12-4	TRBJ1-2	CASSLSGDGYTF
TRBV19	TRBJ1-2	CASSKGGSNYGYTF
TRBV2	TRBJ2-7	CASRDRVTYEQYF
TRBV7-9	TRBJ1-3	CASSLAGQGVNTIYF
TRBV12-3/TRBV12-4	TRBJ1-2	CASRQGFYGYTF